A single sample is the source of the 21 T cell receptor beta chains below, sequenced in a study of cytomegalovirus exposure and HLA in healthy donors. Generated by immunoSEQ multiplex PCR, the TCRdb table keeps only in-frame clones and is missing some. The table lists 200,000 or so clones, more than 65% of them singletons. The sequenced sample consisted of PBMCs. The receptors stem from a woman in her thirties in good health and CMV-seropositive.

Here the CDR3 DNA reads TGTGCCTGGAGACTCTGGGACACCGCGGGCGGCAACTATGGCTACACCTTC. As protein: CAWRLWDTAGGNYGYTF. The chain joins TRBV30 to TRBJ1-2, with D perhaps matching TRBD1 (6 bases). Germline V gene lookup returns CDR1 GTSNPN and CDR2 SVGIG (reference sequence). V lost 3 bases and J lost 2, with 22 bases in between. CDR3 length equals 17 residues.

V is TRBV5-4 and J is TRBJ2-7, with a tentative D call TRBD1 (6 bases). V was trimmed by 3 bases and J by 2 bases, leaving 12 bases between them. The CDR3 is 14 amino acids. Germline CDR1 SGHNT, CDR2 YYREEE (reference sequence). The CDR3 sequence: CASSSPGTTYEQYF. CDR3 coding DNA: TGTGCCAGCAGCTCGCCCGGGACAACCTACGAGCAGTACTTC.

The chain recombines TRBV29-1 with TRBJ2-5, with D perhaps TRBD1 (5 bases). Germline CDR1 SQVTM, CDR2 ANQGSEA. Trimming stripped 8 bases from V and 9 bases from J, with 22 bases between. The CDR3 spans 13 residues. CDR3 region: CSFEMGGAAAQYF. CDR3 nucleotides: TGCAGCTTCGAAATGGGTGGGGCTGCGGCCCAGTACTTC.

V and J are TRBV5-6 and TRBJ2-4; D is perhaps TRBD1 (6 bases). CDR1 and CDR2 (germline): SGHDT, YYEEEE. This CDR3 region has 18 residues. Trimming took off 3 bases at V and 0 bases at J, with 19 bases between the two ends. In DNA, the CDR3 is TGTGCCAGCAGCTCCCTAATATGGACAGCCGGAGCCAAAAACATTCAGTACTTC. The encoded protein is CASSSLIWTAGAKNIQYF.

The chain couples TRBV5-4 to TRBJ1-2; perhaps TRBD1 as D (5 bases). Trimming removed 4 bases at V and 0 bases at J, with 13 bases between. The CDR3 contains 15 residues. Per germline, CDR1 SGHNT and CDR2 YYREEE (reference sequence). Written as DNA, the CDR3 is TGTGCCAGCAGCCGAAATACAGGCACTAACTATGGCTACACCTTC. Encoded protein: CASSRNTGTNYGYTF.

The chain is built from TRBV28 and TRBJ1-5, with D uncertain. The germline V gene has CDR1 MDHEN and CDR2 SYDVKM. The CDR3 spans 11 residues. V shed 6 bases and J shed 6 bases, with 6 bases lying between them. CDR3 sequence: CASRSGQPQHF. CDR3 nucleotide sequence: TGTGCCAGCAGAAGCGGTCAGCCCCAGCATTTT.

The chain has TRBV2 and TRBJ2-7; 10 nucleotides line up with TRBD1. V trimming: 5 bases; J trimming: 1 base; junction bases outside the gene matches: 8. Germline V lookup: CDR1 SNHLY, CDR2 FYNNEI. This CDR3 is 16 amino acids long. The CDR3 DNA reads TGTGCCAGCAGTTTACTTGGGACAGGGGCATCCTACGAGCAGTACTTC. The encoded protein is CASSLLGTGASYEQYF.

The genes are TRBV14 and TRBJ1-1; maybe TRBD1 (5 bases). This CDR3 region has 12 residues. The germline gives CDR1 SGHDN, CDR2 FVKESK. The CDR3 sequence is CARLRQHTEAFF. In DNA form, the CDR3 reads TGTGCAAGGCTACGACAGCACACTGAAGCTTTCTTT.

V is TRBV7-9 and J is TRBJ1-4, with 9 bases that match TRBD1. V trimming: 5 bases; J trimming: 8 bases; junction bases outside the gene matches: 9. The CDR3 has 15 residues. Germline V gives CDR1 SEHNR, CDR2 FQNEAQ (reference sequence). The CDR3 is CASSTPQGAGEKLFF. The CDR3 region has the DNA TGTGCCAGCAGCACTCCACAGGGGGCAGGCGAAAAACTGTTTTTT.

The chain has TRBV9 and TRBJ2-7; tentative D call: TRBD1 (5 bases). V lost 0 bases, J lost 2 bases, and 12 bases lay in between. The CDR3 runs 15 residues. Germline CDR1 reads SGDLS; CDR2 reads YYNGEE. CDR3 nucleotide sequence: TGTGCCAGCAGCGTAGAGGGGCGGAGACCCTACGAGCAGTACTTC. This sequence encodes CASSVEGRRPYEQYF.

The chain carries TRBV14 and TRBJ2-2, with D perhaps matching TRBD2 (6 bases). This CDR3 contains 15 residues. V was cut by 0 bases and J by 6 bases, with 11 bases left in between. The germline CDR1 and CDR2 sequences are SGHDN and FVKESK. Here the CDR3 DNA reads TGTGCCAGCAGCCAAGATTTTTCGGGAGCCGGGGAGCTGTTTTTT. This sequence encodes CASSQDFSGAGELFF.

The chain has TRBV5-1 and TRBJ2-7; D unresolved. The CDR3 contains 13 residues. V was shortened by 5 bases and J by 5 bases, with 14 bases between the two germline ends. Germline V CDR1 and CDR2: SGHRS, YFSETQ. The chain's CDR3 is CASSQAQFHEQYF. The CDR3 bases are TGCGCCAGCAGTCAGGCCCAATTCCACGAGCAGTACTTC.

This chain joins TRBV4-2 and TRBJ2-1, with 9 bases that match TRBD2. Losses at the gene ends were 4 bases for V and 6 bases for J; bases not matched to a gene: 13. The CDR3 runs to 17 residues. Germline V gene sequence: CDR1 LGHNA, CDR2 YNFKEQ. CDR3 amino acids: CASSRWTSEQHGNEQFF. In nucleotides, the CDR3 is TGTGCCAGCAGCCGCTGGACTAGCGAGCAACATGGCAATGAGCAGTTCTTC.

This clone was observed once. V and J are TRBV28 and TRBJ2-6, with TRBD1 as a possible D gene (6 bases). CDR1 MDHEN and CDR2 SYDVKM come from the germline V gene. The CDR3 is 16 amino acids. The V and J ends lost 4 bases and 3 bases respectively, with 13 bases between them. The CDR3 nucleotides are TGTGCCAGCAGTTCGTCCGGACAGCTTGGGGCCAACGTCCTGACTTTC. Translation: CASSSSGQLGANVLTF. Full variable domain (outside the CDR3, taken from reference TRBV28 and TRBJ2-6): DVKVTQSSRYLVKRTGEKVFLECVQDMDHENMFWYRQDPGLGLRLIYFSYDVKMKEKGDIPEGYSVSREKKERFSLILESASTNQTSMYLCASSSSGQLGANVLTFGAGSRLTVL.

This rearrangement joins TRBV28 to TRBJ2-7, with TRBD1 as a possible D gene (5 bases). The V and J ends lost 6 bases and 3 bases respectively, with 21 bases between them. Per germline, CDR1 MDHEN and CDR2 SYDVKM. The length of the CDR3 is 16 residues. CDR3 DNA: TGTGCCAGCAGCCCTCCCACGACCAGGGATGGCTACGAGCAGTACTTC. Amino acid sequence: CASSPPTTRDGYEQYF.

The chain recombines TRBV5-1 with TRBJ2-7, with a weak D call TRBD2 (5 bases). The V gene lost 7 bases and the J gene lost 5 bases, with 22 bases spanning the gap. Looked up from germline, CDR1 is SGHRS and CDR2 is YFSETQ. The CDR3 loop spans 15 amino acids. The CDR3 loop is CASAPPGNPLHEQYF. CDR3 nucleotide sequence: TGCGCCAGCGCCCCACCCGGGAACCCCCTACACGAGCAGTACTTC.

The chain couples TRBV11-2 to TRBJ2-2, with a tentative D call TRBD1 (6 bases). CDR1 and CDR2 from the germline V gene are SGHAT and FQNNGV. V lost 0 bases and J lost 4, with 9 bases in between. This CDR3 region has 15 residues. The CDR3, as DNA: TGTGCCAGCAGCTTAGAGGCAGGGGCCACCGGGGAGCTGTTTTTT. It encodes CASSLEAGATGELFF.

Regarding this clone: The germline gene is not matched at one end of the junction; a read error may be the cause. As DNA, the CDR3 is TGTGCCAGCAGCGAAGACAGGGTCTCCGGGGCCAACGTCCTGACTTTC. It translates to CASSEDRVSGANVLTF. This chain links TRBV4-2 with TRBJ2-6, with 7 bases aligning to TRBD1. CDR1 is LGHNA, CDR2 YNFKEQ, per germline. The CDR3 has 16 residues.

This rearrangement joins TRBV29-1 to TRBJ2-1; the match to TRBD2 covers 10 bases. J lost 5 bases, V lost 5 bases, and 3 bases had no gene match. The CDR3 loop spans 13 amino acids. Germline V gene sequence: CDR1 SQVTM, CDR2 ANQGSEA. The CDR3 sequence: CSVRTSGHNEQFF. The CDR3 coding sequence is TGCAGCGTTAGGACTAGCGGACACAATGAGCAGTTCTTC.

The chain carries TRBV11-3 and TRBJ2-1; TRBD2 matches at 14 bases. V was pared by 4 bases and J by 8 bases, with 4 bases of the junction left unmatched. CDR3 length equals 15 residues. CDR1 and CDR2 (germline): SGHNT, YENEEA. The CDR3 nucleotides read TGTGCCAGCAGCTCCGGGACTAGCGGGAGTGATGAGCAGTTCTTC. This sequence encodes CASSSGTSGSDEQFF.

The V gene is TRBV2, the J gene TRBJ1-4; D not resolved. Per the germline V gene, CDR1 is SNHLY and CDR2 is FYNNEI. The CDR3 extends over 14 amino acids. Trimming removed 7 bases from V and 4 bases from J, with 13 bases in between. CDR3: CASKFQAYNEKLFF. The CDR3 DNA reads as TGTGCCAGCAAGTTCCAGGCGTATAATGAAAAACTGTTTTTT.